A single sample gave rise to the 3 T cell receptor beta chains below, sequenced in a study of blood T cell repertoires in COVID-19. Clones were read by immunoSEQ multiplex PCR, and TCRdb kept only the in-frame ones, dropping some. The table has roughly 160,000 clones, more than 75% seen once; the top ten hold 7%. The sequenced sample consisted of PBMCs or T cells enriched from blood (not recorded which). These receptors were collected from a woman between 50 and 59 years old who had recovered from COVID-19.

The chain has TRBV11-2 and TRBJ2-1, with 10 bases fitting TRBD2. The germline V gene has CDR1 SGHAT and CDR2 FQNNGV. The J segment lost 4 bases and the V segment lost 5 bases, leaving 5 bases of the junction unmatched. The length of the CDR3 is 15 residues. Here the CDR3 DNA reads TGTGCCAGCAGCCACGGACTAGCGGAGTACAATGAGCAGTTCTTC. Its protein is CASSHGLAEYNEQFF.

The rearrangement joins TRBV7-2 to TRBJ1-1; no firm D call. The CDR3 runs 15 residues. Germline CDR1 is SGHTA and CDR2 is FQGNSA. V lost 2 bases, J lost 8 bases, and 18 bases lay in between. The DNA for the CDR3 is TGTGCCAGCAGCTTAAGTCGAGGAGTGAGATCCGAAGCTTTCTTT. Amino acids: CASSLSRGVRSEAFF.

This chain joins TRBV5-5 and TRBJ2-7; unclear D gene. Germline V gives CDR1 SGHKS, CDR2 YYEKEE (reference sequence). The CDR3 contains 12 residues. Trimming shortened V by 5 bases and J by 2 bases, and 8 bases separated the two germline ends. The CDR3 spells CASRATPYEQYF. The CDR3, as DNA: TGTGCCAGCAGGGCCACCCCCTACGAGCAGTACTTC.